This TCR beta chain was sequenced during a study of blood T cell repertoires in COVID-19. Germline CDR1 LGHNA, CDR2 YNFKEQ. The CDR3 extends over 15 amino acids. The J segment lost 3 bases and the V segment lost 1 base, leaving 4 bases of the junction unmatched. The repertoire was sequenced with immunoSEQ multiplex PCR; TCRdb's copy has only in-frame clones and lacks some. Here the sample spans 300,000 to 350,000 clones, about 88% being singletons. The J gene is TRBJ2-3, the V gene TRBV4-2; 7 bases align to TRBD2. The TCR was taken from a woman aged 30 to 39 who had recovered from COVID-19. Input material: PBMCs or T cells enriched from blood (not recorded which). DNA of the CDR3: TGTGCCAGCAGCCAAGTGGCTAGCGGAACAGATACGCAGTATTTT. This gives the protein CASSQVASGTDTQYF.